A single sample gave rise to the 15 T cell receptor beta chains below, sequenced in a study of blood T cell repertoires in COVID-19. The table came from immunoSEQ multiplex PCR; TCRdb's copy has only in-frame clones and leaves some out. The data hold about 120,000 clones, with roughly 80% observed a single time. The specimen sequenced was peripheral blood. These receptors were obtained from a human donor in a cohort sampled during active COVID-19.

The J gene is TRBJ1-1, the V gene TRBV10-2; D call uncertain. V was cut by 5 bases and J by 1 base, with 11 bases left in between. The CDR3 runs to 14 residues. Germline CDR1 is WSHSY and CDR2 is SAAADI. The CDR3 sequence: CASSSLGQNTEAFF. As DNA, the CDR3 is TGCGCCAGCAGTAGCCTGGGCCAGAACACTGAAGCTTTCTTT.

The J gene is TRBJ2-3, the V gene TRBV3-1 (or the pseudogene TRBV3-2), with 7 bases that match TRBD1. Germline-derived CDR1 and CDR2 are LGHDT and YNNKEL (reference sequence). The V and J ends lost 5 bases and 5 bases, in that order; junction bases with no gene match: 10. This CDR3 is built from 15 residues. The CDR3 DNA reads TGTGCCAGCAGCACCCGGGACAGTGGTCGAGATACGCAGTATTTT. The encoded protein is CASSTRDSGRDTQYF.

V is TRBV5-6 and J is TRBJ2-1, with 8 bases aligning to TRBD2. From germline, CDR1 is SGHDT and CDR2 YYEEEE. The CDR3 length is 16 residues. With 0 bases clipped from V and 5 bases from J, the junction kept 7 bases outside the gene matches. The CDR3, as DNA: TGTGCCAGCAGCTTGGTTACGGGGGGGCTAAACAATGAGCAGTTCTTC. Protein product: CASSLVTGGLNNEQFF.

This chain connects TRBV15 to TRBJ2-7; D gene ambiguous. The CDR3 has 14 residues. Germline CDR1 is LNHNV and CDR2 is YYDKDF (reference sequence). V dropped 0 bases and J dropped 6 bases, with 12 bases sitting between them. The CDR3 nucleotides read TGTGCCACCAGCAGAGATCATTACTCTCCCGAGCAGTACTTC. Protein: CATSRDHYSPEQYF.

This clone appeared once. The chain joins TRBV27 to TRBJ2-5; 12 bases line up with TRBD2. V lost 3 bases to trimming and J lost 2 bases; unmatched junction nucleotides: 1. The CDR3 covers 15 residues. The V gene's germline CDR1 is MNHEY and CDR2 SMNVEV (reference sequence). Here the CDR3 reads CASSFLAGGQETQYF. The CDR3 DNA reads TGTGCCAGCAGTTTCCTAGCGGGGGGGCAAGAGACCCAGTACTTC.

This chain links TRBV4-2 with TRBJ1-6; D is uncertain. The CDR3 loop spans 14 amino acids. Germline CDR1 LGHNA, CDR2 YNFKEQ. Trimming shortened V by 0 bases and J by 4 bases, and 4 bases separated the two germline ends. The CDR3 DNA is TGTGCCAGCAGCCAAGACAGATATAATTCACCCCTCCACTTT. Translating it yields CASSQDRYNSPLHF.

The rearrangement joins TRBV7-2 to TRBJ2-7; 8 nucleotides agree with TRBD1. V shed 1 base and J 7 bases; nucleotides not matched to a gene: 15. Germline values: CDR1 SGHTA, CDR2 FQGNSA. CDR3 length equals 17 residues. The CDR3 spells CASSLVAGQASRGEQYF. Written as DNA, the CDR3 is TGTGCCAGCAGCTTAGTTGCGGGACAGGCGTCCAGGGGGGAGCAGTACTTC.

The V and J genes are TRBV4-3 and TRBJ2-3; no reliable D call. Germline V lookup: CDR1 LGHNA, CDR2 YSLEER. The V end was cut by 1 base, the J end by 0 bases, with 5 bases between. This CDR3 has 14 residues. The DNA for the CDR3 is TGCGCCAGCAGCCAAGTATCCAGCACAGATACGCAGTATTTT. Its protein is CASSQVSSTDTQYF.

The gene calls are TRBV27 and TRBJ1-5; 8 nucleotides match TRBD1. The CDR3 loop spans 17 amino acids. Germline V gene sequence: CDR1 MNHEY, CDR2 SMNVEV (reference sequence). The V gene end was trimmed by 0 bases and the J gene end by 0 bases; junction bases not matched to a gene: 4. In nucleotides, the CDR3 is TGTGCCAGCAGTTTATCGTTTACAGGGGGTAGCAATCAGCCCCAGCATTTT. Its translation: CASSLSFTGGSNQPQHF.

The V gene is TRBV7-8, the J gene TRBJ2-3, with 12 bases lining up with TRBD2. This CDR3 is 17 amino acids long. Germline V gene data show CDR1 as SGHVS and CDR2 as FQNEAQ. J was trimmed by 1 base and V by 1 base; bases with no gene match: 3. This CDR3 reads CASSLVLAGGGTDTQYF. DNA for the CDR3: TGTGCCAGCAGCTTAGTTCTAGCGGGGGGGGGCACAGATACGCAGTATTTT.

The chain joins TRBV14 to TRBJ2-1, with 10 bases aligning to TRBD1. Germline assignment: CDR1 SGHDN and CDR2 FVKESK. Unmatched junction bases numbered 6, after V lost 5 bases and J lost 5 bases. The CDR3 length is 15 residues. The CDR3 loop reads CASSWGQGTDNEQFF. As DNA, the CDR3 is TGTGCCAGCAGCTGGGGACAGGGGACAGACAATGAGCAGTTCTTC.

The chain combines TRBV11-2 with TRBJ2-5, with 11 bases matching TRBD2. The V and J ends lost 3 bases and 2 bases, in that order; junction bases with no gene match: 5. The CDR3 spans 16 residues. Germline CDR1 and CDR2: SGHAT and FQNNGV. The CDR3 DNA sequence: TGTGCCAGCAGCTTTCCGACTAGCGGGGAACAAGAGACCCAGTACTTC. Protein: CASSFPTSGEQETQYF.

The genes are TRBV4-1 and TRBJ2-7; D unresolved. The CDR3 totals 17 residues. Trimming shortened V by 3 bases and J by 0 bases, and 18 bases separated the two germline ends. Germline V gene sequence: CDR1 MGHRA, CDR2 YSYEKL. The chain's CDR3 is CASSQALGTRISYEQYF. The CDR3 DNA sequence: TGCGCCAGCAGCCAGGCCCTAGGTACTCGAATCTCCTACGAGCAGTACTTC.

The rearrangement links TRBV27 to TRBJ2-7, with D maybe TRBD2 (5 bases). V lost 2 bases to trimming and J lost 7 bases, with 15 bases between them. CDR1 and CDR2 from the germline V gene are MNHEY and SMNVEV (reference sequence). The CDR3 is 14 residues long. DNA of the CDR3: TGTGCCAGCAGTTTACAAGCGGTCCCTAGGGAGCAGTACTTC. It codes for CASSLQAVPREQYF.

This chain links TRBV19 with TRBJ1-5; TRBD1 aligns across 12 bases. The CDR3 runs 15 residues. Trimming at V came to 7 bases and at J to 6 bases, leaving 7 bases not matched to a gene. CDR1 and CDR2 from the germline V gene are LNHDA and SQIVND (reference sequence). Here the CDR3 reads CASTEGTGGRQPQHF. In DNA, the CDR3 is TGTGCCAGTACCGAGGGGACAGGGGGCCGTCAGCCCCAGCATTTT.